This T cell receptor (beta chain) was sequenced for a study of blood T cell repertoires in COVID-19. Study background: Both acute and convalescent COVID-19 samples were obtained from the United States, Italy and Spain.

Repertoires were generated with immunoSEQ multiplex PCR, while TCRdb's copy carries only in-frame clones and drops some. This sample yields over 250,000 clones, of which around 87% are seen a single time; 5.3% belongs to the top ten. Everyone who took part was roughly 18 to 89 years old, and they came from 24 US areas. This clone came up once. Germline CDR1 LNHDA, CDR2 SQIVND (reference sequence). With 4 bases removed from V and 4 bases from J, the gap between germline ends came to 14 bases. This CDR3 contains 15 residues. This receptor was identified in a woman aged 25 to 45 who had recovered from COVID-19. Sequencing was carried out using PBMCs or T cells enriched from blood (not recorded which). This chain uses TRBV19 with TRBJ1-5, with D perhaps matching TRBD1 (5 bases). The CDR3 here is CASSKTRGGNQPQHF. CDR3 nucleotide sequence: TGTGCCAGTAGTAAGACGAGGGGAGGGAATCAGCCCCAGCATTTT.